These T cell receptor beta chains were read from a single sample in a study of Graves' ophthalmopathy and Graves' hyperthyroidism. TCRdb used MiXCR to reprocess the multiplex PCR reads, holding one entry per CDR3 protein. The sample lists just over 600,000 distinct CDR3 sequences, around a fifth seen once, with around 6.5% in the top ten. Sequencing used peripheral blood. The receptors were gathered from a woman between 18 and 29 years old with stable Graves' hyperthyroidism. Some clones in this sample may be carry-over from other donors' samples. Both conserved end residues are trimmed from each CDR3. Some rows have no size entry. The others give once, few or many, or a class for an expanded clone.

NA TRBJ2-7 TRBV27 ASSKTRRDRPYEQY
NA TRBJ2-5 TRBV2 ASSDRREGWQEETQY
many TRBJ2-5 TRBV20-1 SVPSKHAGETQY
many TRBJ2-7 TRBV6-2/TRBV6-3 ASGGAGEQY
many TRBJ2-7 TRBV12-3/TRBV12-4 ASTRTQYEQY
NA TRBJ1-2 TRBV7-8 ASSSRDTFNYGYT
few TRBJ2-7 TRBV3-1 ASSQDFGAYEQY
many TRBJ2-2 TRBV29-1 SVDAGRNTGELF
NA TRBJ2-5 TRBV15 ATSRDREQETQY
NA TRBJ1-5 TRBV28 ASSPGGWDRGPGQPQH
NA TRBJ2-3 TRBV6-1 ASTLPSGDGDTQY
many TRBJ2-7 TRBV7-2 ASSLTGDTNYEQY
many TRBJ1-1 TRBV7-6 ASSSNRGGTEAF
many TRBJ1-3 TRBV12-3/TRBV12-4 ASSLGHSGNTIY
few TRBJ1-2 TRBV12-3/TRBV12-4 ASIPPRAAYPYGYT
few TRBJ2-7 TRBV30 AWRGQGAGEQY
NA TRBJ1-5 TRBV19 ASSIGAGTWDQPQH
NA TRBJ1-1 TRBV30 AWSVRRSSEAF
NA TRBJ1-2 TRBV30 AWSGTYGYT
NA TRBJ1-1 TRBV28 ASSQTGGLGTEAF
NA TRBJ2-7 TRBV6-5 ASSSQGAREQY
few TRBJ2-2 TRBV3-1 ASSRRVKLNTGELF
many TRBJ2-4 TRBV2 ASSEGGSAKNIQY
NA TRBJ2-5 TRBV28 ASNPTGGLTQY
once TRBJ2-3 TRBV15 ATSRGTGGGSDTQY
many TRBJ2-2 TRBV7-3 ASSLRFVGLGGTGELF
many TRBJ1-1 TRBV20-1 SAREVGPEEF
many TRBJ1-1 TRBV6-1 ASRNRVRRTEAF
once TRBJ1-1 TRBV6-1 ASRPGDRVIEAF
few TRBJ1-2 TRBV30 AWSRTSYGYT
few TRBJ1-3 TRBV4-1 ASSPQSREYTIY
many TRBJ1-2 TRBV12-3/TRBV12-4 ASRPGQSYGYT
NA TRBJ2-2 TRBV9 ASSGPINRGRRNTGELF
few TRBJ1-1 TRBV2 ASSEAEPRVDTEAF
many TRBJ1-5 TRBV20-1 SAAQYNQPQH
many TRBJ2-7 TRBV6-2/TRBV6-3 ASSYLFREQY
NA TRBJ2-3 TRBV24-1 ATSDLRTTTDTQY
many TRBJ1-1 TRBV7-9 ASSFLEGLLDEAF
NA TRBJ2-2 TRBV12-3/TRBV12-4 ASSQGEGGELF
NA TRBJ1-5 TRBV3-1 ASSHAGVQPQH
NA TRBJ1-3 TRBV2 ASSLDRGPYTIY
NA TRBJ2-5 TRBV12-3/TRBV12-4 ASSFSRDWQTQY
few TRBJ1-2 TRBV6-2/TRBV6-3 ASRSGGSGGYT
many TRBJ2-7 TRBV20-1 SARVGRTSGSHEQY
NA TRBJ2-2 TRBV4-1 ASSQDHGGRGGELF
NA TRBJ2-5 TRBV7-2 ASSLVRYVWGETQY
many TRBJ1-5 TRBV15 ATSSEGARNQPQH
many TRBJ1-6 TRBV6-1 AVGLSLNSPLH
once TRBJ1-1 TRBV11-2 ASSDRGSGTEAF
many TRBJ2-7 TRBV28 ASSPHDTGWEQY
many TRBJ2-5 TRBV11-2 ASSSGPPETQY
many TRBJ1-2 TRBV7-2 ASSPSVLGYT
many TRBJ2-7 TRBV7-8 ASSSRQGVTYEQY